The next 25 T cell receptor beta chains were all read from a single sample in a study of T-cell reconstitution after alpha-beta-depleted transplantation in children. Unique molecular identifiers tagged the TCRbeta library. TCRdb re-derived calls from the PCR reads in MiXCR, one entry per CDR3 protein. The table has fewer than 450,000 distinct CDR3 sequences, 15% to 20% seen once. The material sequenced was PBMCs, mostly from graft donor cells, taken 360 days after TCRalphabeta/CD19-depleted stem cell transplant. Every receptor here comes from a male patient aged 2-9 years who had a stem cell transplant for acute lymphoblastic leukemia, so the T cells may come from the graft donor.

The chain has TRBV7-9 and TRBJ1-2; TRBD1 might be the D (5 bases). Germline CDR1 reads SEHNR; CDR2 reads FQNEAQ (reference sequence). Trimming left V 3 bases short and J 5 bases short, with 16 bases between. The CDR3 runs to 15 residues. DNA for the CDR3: TGTGCCAGCAGCTTCGTACAGGTGCGGTCATATGGCTACACCTTC. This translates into CASSFVQVRSYGYTF.

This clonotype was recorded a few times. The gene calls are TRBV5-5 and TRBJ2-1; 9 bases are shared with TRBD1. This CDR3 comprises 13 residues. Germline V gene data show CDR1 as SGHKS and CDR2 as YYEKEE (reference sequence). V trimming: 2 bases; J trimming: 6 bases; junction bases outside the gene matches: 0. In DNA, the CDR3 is TGTGCCAGCAGCTTACAGGGGGCCAATGAGCAGTTCTTC. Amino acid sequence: CASSLQGANEQFF. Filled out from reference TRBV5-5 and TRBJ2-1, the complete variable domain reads DAGVTQSPTHLIKTRGQQVTLRCSPISGHKSVSWYQQVLGQGPQFIFQYYEKEERGRGNFPDRFSARQFPNYSSELNVNALLLGDSALYLCASSLQGANEQFFGPGTRLTVL.

CDR3 residues: CASSQVRELAAPSYYEQYF. CDR3 bases: TGCGCCAGCAGCCAAGTACGAGAACTAGCGGCACCGTCTTACTACGAGCAGTACTTC. The V and J genes are TRBV4-3 and TRBJ2-7; 8 nucleotides agree with TRBD2. Germline assignment: CDR1 LGHNA and CDR2 YSLEER. This CDR3 contains 19 residues. V lost 1 base and J lost 3; bases outside the gene matches: 17.

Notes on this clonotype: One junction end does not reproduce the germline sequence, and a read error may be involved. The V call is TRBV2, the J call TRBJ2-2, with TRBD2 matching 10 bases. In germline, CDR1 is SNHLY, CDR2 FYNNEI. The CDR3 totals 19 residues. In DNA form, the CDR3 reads TGTACCAGCAGCTCCACACTCCGACTAGCGGGCACGAACACCGGGGAGCTGTTTTTT. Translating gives CTSSSTLRLAGTNTGELFF.

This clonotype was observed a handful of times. Here the CDR3 reads CASSAPLVFDQPQHF. CDR3 sequence (DNA): TGTGCCAGCAGCGCGCCTTTGGTTTTTGATCAGCCCCAGCATTTT. The J gene is TRBJ1-5, the V gene TRBV6-2 or TRBV6-3; D is undetermined. Trimming pared 6 bases from V and 5 bases from J, leaving 17 bases between. The CDR3 runs to 15 residues. Germline loops: CDR1 MNHEY, CDR2 SVGEGT.

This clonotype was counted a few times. Here the CDR3 reads CAGSLGDTEAFF. The CDR3 nucleotides are TGTGCCGGATCACTTGGGGACACTGAAGCTTTCTTT. The V gene is TRBV7-9, the J gene TRBJ1-1; no reliable D call. This CDR3 is built from 12 residues. The V end was cut by 11 bases, the J end by 3 bases, with 13 bases between. The germline CDR1 and CDR2 sequences are SEHNR and FQNEAQ (reference sequence).

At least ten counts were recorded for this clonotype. CDR3 sequence: CASSLNRGTNEKLFF. The CDR3 bases are TGTGCCAGCAGCCTCAACAGGGGAACTAATGAAAAACTGTTTTTT. The chain has TRBV7-9 and TRBJ1-4; 7 bases are shared with TRBD1. The trim removed 5 bases at V and 1 base at J, leaving 4 bases unmatched. This CDR3 is built from 15 residues. Germline CDR1 and CDR2: SEHNR and FQNEAQ (reference sequence). The full variable domain, with the rest looked up from reference TRBV7-9 and TRBJ1-4, is DTGVSQNPRHKITKRGQNVTFRCDPISEHNRLYWYRQTLGQGPEFLTYFQNEAQLEKSRLLSDRFSAERPKGSFSTLEIQRTEQGDSAMYLCASSLNRGTNEKLFFGSGTQLSVL.

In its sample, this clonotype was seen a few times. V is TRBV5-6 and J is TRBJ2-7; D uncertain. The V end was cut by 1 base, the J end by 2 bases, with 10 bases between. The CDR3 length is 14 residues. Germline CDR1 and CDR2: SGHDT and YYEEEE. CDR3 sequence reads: CASSLQQPPYEQYF. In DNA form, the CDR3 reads TGTGCCAGCAGCTTGCAACAGCCCCCCTACGAGCAGTACTTC.

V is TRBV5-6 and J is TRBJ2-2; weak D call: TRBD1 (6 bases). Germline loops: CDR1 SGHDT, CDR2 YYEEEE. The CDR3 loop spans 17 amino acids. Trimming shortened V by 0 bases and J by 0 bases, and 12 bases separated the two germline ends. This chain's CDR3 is CASSLAPGQPNTGELFF. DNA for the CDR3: TGTGCCAGCAGCTTGGCCCCGGGACAACCGAACACCGGGGAGCTGTTTTTT. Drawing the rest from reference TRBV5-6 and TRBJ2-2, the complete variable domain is DAGVTQSPTHLIKTRGQQVTLRCSPKSGHDTVSWYQQALGQGPQFIFQYYEEEERQRGNFPDRFSGHQFPNYSSELNVNALLLGDSALYLCASSLAPGQPNTGELFFGEGSRLTVL.

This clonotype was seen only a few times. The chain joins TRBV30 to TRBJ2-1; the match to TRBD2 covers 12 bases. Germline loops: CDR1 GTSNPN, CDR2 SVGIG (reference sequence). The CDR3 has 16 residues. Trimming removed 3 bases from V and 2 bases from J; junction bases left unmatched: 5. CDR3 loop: CAWRTLAGGPYNEQFF. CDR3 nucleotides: TGTGCCTGGAGGACCCTAGCGGGAGGGCCCTACAATGAGCAGTTCTTC.

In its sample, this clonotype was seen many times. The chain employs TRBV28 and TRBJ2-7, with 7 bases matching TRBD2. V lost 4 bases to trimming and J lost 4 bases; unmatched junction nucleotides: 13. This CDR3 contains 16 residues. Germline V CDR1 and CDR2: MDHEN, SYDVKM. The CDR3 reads CASSSIHGGSGYEQYF. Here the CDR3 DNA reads TGTGCCAGCAGTTCTATTCACGGCGGGAGTGGGTACGAGCAGTACTTC.

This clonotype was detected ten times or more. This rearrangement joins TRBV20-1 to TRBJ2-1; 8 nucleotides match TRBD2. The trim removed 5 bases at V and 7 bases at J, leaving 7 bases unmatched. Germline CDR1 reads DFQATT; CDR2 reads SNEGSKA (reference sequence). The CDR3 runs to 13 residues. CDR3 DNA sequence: TGCAGTGCTCGTAGCGGGAATCGAAATGAGCAGTTCTTC. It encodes CSARSGNRNEQFF.

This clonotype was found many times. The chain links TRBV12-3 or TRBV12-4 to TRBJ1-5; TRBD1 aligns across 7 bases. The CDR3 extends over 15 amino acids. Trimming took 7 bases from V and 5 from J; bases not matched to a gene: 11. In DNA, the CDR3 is TGTGCCAGCACCGTTCAGGGGGGCTTATATCAGCCCCAGCATTTT. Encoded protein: CASTVQGGLYQPQHF.

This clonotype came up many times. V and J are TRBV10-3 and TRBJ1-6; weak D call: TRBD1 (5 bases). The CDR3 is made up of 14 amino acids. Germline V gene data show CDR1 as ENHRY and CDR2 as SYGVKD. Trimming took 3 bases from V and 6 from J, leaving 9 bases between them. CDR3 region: CAISEQALNSPLHF. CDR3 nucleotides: TGTGCCATCAGTGAACAGGCTCTTAATTCACCCCTCCACTTT.

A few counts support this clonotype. CDR3 in amino acids: CASSVGQIYNEQFF. As DNA, the CDR3 is TGTGCCAGCAGCGTCGGACAGATCTACAATGAGCAGTTCTTC. V usage is TRBV9 and J usage is TRBJ2-1, with a tentative D call TRBD1 (6 bases). The V and J ends lost 2 bases and 3 bases respectively, with 9 bases between them. The CDR3 consists of 14 residues. Germline CDR1 and CDR2: SGDLS and YYNGEE.

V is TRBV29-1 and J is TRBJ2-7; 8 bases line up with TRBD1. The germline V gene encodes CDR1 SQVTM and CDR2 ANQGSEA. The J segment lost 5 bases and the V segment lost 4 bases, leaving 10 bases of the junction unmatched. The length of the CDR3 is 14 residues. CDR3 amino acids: CSVVGTGLEDEQYF. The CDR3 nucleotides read TGCAGCGTTGTGGGGACAGGCCTAGAGGACGAGCAGTACTTC.

The CDR3 loop reads CASSITWGGEQYF. CDR3 sequence (DNA): TGTGCCAGCAGCATCACTTGGGGAGGCGAGCAGTACTTC. V and J are TRBV13 and TRBJ2-7; a weak D match, TRBD2 (6 bases). Germline CDR1 reads PRHDT; CDR2 reads FYEKMQ (reference sequence). V shed 5 bases and J shed 6 bases, with 14 bases lying between them. The CDR3 is made up of 13 amino acids.

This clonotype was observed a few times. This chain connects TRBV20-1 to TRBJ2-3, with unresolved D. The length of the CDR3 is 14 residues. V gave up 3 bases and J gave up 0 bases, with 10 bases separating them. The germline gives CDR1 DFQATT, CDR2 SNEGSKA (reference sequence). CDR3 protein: CSARALQSTDTQYF. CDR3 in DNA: TGCAGTGCTAGGGCGCTACAAAGCACAGATACGCAGTATTTT.

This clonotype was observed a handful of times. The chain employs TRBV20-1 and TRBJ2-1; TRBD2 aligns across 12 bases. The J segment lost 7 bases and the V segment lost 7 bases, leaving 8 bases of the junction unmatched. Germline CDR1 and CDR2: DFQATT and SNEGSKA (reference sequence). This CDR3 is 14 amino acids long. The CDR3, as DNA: TGCAGTGTCAGAAGAACTAGCGGGAGGAATGAGCAGTTCTTC. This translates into CSVRRTSGRNEQFF.

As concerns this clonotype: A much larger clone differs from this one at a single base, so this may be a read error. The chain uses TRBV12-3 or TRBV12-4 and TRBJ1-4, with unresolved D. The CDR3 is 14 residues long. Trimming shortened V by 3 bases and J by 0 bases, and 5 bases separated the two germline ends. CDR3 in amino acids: CASSFFATNEKLFF. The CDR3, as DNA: TGTGCCAGCAGTTTTTTTGCAACTAATGAAAAACTGTTTTTT.

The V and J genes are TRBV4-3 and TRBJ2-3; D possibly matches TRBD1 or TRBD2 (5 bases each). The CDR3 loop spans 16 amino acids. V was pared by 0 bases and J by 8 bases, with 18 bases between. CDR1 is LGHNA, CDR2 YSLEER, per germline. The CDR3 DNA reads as TGCGCCAGCAGCCAAGAATTCGGGATCCCCAGGGCTACGCAGTATTTT. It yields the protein CASSQEFGIPRATQYF.

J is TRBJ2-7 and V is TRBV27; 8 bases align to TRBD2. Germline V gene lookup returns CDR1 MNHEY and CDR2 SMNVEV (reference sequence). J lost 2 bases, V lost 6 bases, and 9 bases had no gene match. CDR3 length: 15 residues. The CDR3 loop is CASSPRGGRAYEQYF. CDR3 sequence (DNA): TGTGCCAGCAGCCCACGGGGGGGGCGCGCCTACGAGCAGTACTTC.

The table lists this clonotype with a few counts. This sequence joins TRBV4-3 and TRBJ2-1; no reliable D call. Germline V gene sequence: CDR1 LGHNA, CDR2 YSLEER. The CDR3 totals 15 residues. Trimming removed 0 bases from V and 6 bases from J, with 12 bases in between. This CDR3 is CASSQDSRQRNEQFF. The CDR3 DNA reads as TGCGCCAGCAGCCAAGATAGCAGACAACGCAATGAGCAGTTCTTC.

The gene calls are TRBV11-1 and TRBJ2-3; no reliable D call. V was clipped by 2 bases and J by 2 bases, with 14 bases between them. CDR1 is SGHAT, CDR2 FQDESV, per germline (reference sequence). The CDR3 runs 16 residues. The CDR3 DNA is TGTGCCAGCAGCTTAAGGCCATCCGTGGCCACAGATACGCAGTATTTT. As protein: CASSLRPSVATDTQYF.

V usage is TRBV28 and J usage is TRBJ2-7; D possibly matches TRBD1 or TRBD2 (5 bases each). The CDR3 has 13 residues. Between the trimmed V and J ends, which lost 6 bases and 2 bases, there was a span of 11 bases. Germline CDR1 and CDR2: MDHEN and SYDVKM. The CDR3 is CASRRRDPYEQYF. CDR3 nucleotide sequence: TGTGCCAGCAGACGCCGGGACCCCTACGAGCAGTACTTC.